This entry concerns a single T cell receptor (beta chain). Antigen specificity is unknown. Trimming cost V 1 base and J 4 bases, with 11 bases left between them. Germline loops: CDR1 MDHEN, CDR2 SYDVKM. CDR3 size: 15 residues. The record originates from a study of cytomegalovirus exposure and HLA in healthy donors. Study findings and constraints: Later on, an analysis found that several of the most significant clusters appeared to be linked to common viral pathogens, which included parvovirus B19. Investigators reported more than 150 TCR beta chains as tied to cytomegalovirus.

13 Jbeta primers and 60 Vbeta primers were used for the PCR. The repertoire was sequenced with immunoSEQ multiplex PCR; TCRdb's copy has only in-frame clones and lacks some. Of 65,000 or so clones in the sample, almost 80% were seen once. The clonotype comes from a girl aged 10-17 years in good health and CMV-seropositive. The sample was PBMCs. This chain connects TRBV28 to TRBJ1-5; a weak D match, TRBD1 (5 bases). The CDR3, as DNA: TGTGCCAGCAGTTTATCCGGGACTGATAATCAGCCCCAGCATTTT. Amino acids: CASSLSGTDNQPQHF.